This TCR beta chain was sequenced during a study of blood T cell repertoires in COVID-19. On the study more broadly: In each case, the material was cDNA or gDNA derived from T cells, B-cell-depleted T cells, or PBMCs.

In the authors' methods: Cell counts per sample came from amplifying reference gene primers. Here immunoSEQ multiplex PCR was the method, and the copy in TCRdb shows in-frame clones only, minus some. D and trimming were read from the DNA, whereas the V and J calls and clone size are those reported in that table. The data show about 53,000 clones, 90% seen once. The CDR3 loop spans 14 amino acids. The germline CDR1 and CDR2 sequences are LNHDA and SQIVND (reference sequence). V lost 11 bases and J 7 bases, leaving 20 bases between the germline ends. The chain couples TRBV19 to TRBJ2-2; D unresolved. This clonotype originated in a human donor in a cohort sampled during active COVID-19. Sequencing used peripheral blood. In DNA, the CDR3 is TGTGCCTGTCAGAGACGGGTTGGTTTCGGGGAGCTGTTTTTT. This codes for CACQRRVGFGELFF.